A single sample gave rise to the 2 T cell receptor beta chains below, sequenced in a study of T cell responses to AZD1222 COVID-19 vaccine (dated by TCRdb to the early 2020s). Receptor amplification or capture employed the immunoSEQ multiplex PCR assay. Imported from immuneACCESS, the table was reduced by TCRdb to in-frame sequences with V and J called. These copies leave out some clones; in studies compared against another copy, an unresolved V gene accounts for under half, and the cause of the remainder is not known. The sample yields more than 110,000 clones; about 94% were counted once. Roughly 4% of the sample rests with the top ten. What the time point label conveys for this sample: baseline before first vaccination. The sample here was peripheral blood, taken on day 0 of AZD1222 vaccination. The receptors originated from an adult in good health.

The chain employs TRBV19 and TRBJ1-2; possible D gene TRBD1, 5 bases. Germline CDR1 is LNHDA and CDR2 is SQIVND (reference sequence). V shed 4 bases and J shed 4 bases, with 10 bases lying between them. The CDR3 consists of 13 residues. This CDR3 reads CASSTRDLYGYTF. The CDR3 nucleotides are TGTGCCAGTAGTACAAGGGACCTCTATGGCTACACCTTC.

V gene TRBV28 combines with J gene TRBJ2-7, with TRBD2 identical over 8 bases. V lost 6 bases, J lost 5 bases, and 9 bases stayed unmatched. The V gene's germline CDR1 is MDHEN and CDR2 SYDVKM. The CDR3 has 14 amino acids. In nucleotides, the CDR3 is TGTGCCAGCAGCCCTCCCAGCGGGAGTCACGAGCAGTACTTC. It yields the protein CASSPPSGSHEQYF. The variable domain in full, with the rest retrieved from reference TRBV28 and TRBJ2-7, is DVKVTQSSRYLVKRTGEKVFLECVQDMDHENMFWYRQDPGLGLRLIYFSYDVKMKEKGDIPEGYSVSREKKERFSLILESASTNQTSMYLCASSPPSGSHEQYFGPGTRLTVT.